This TCR beta chain is drawn from a study of identical twins. V shed 6 bases and J shed 7 bases, with 15 bases lying between them. Germline-derived CDR1 and CDR2 are SEHNR and FQNEAQ (reference sequence). This CDR3 is built from 13 residues. In TCRdb, the 5' RACE reads were re-called with MiXCR into one record per CDR3 protein. Here the sample spans hundreds of thousands of distinct CDR3 sequences, under 9% being singletons. These data also formed part of another study, on yellow fever vaccine responses in identical twins.

The receptor was isolated from a woman aged 18-35 years in good health. This chain uses TRBV7-9 with TRBJ1-2; the D gene is possibly TRBD1 (5 bases). The sequenced sample consisted of PBMCs. The CDR3 DNA is TGTGCCAGCAGGGCCGGGATCGACAGTGGCTACACCTTC. This sequence encodes CASRAGIDSGYTF. Complete variable domain (other parts from reference TRBV7-9 and TRBJ1-2): DTGVSQNPRHKITKRGQNVTFRCDPISEHNRLYWYRQTLGQGPEFLTYFQNEAQLEKSRLLSDRFSAERPKGSFSTLEIQRTEQGDSAMYLCASRAGIDSGYTFGSGTRLTVV.